These 28 T cell receptor beta chains came from one sample sequenced in a study of CD8 T cells in Susac syndrome. With random hexamers, about 0.45 to 1 ug RNA was reverse transcribed. Using its own MiXCR run on the immunoSEQ multiplex PCR reads, TCRdb lists one record per CDR3 protein. The sample shows about 430,000 distinct CDR3 sequences, 75% to 90% of them seen only once. Specimen: CD8+ T cells from PBMCs. The receptors here all came from a human donor with multiple sclerosis.

Here the CDR3 DNA reads TGTGCCAGCAGGACCCAGTTCTTC. Protein: CASRTQFF. This chain links TRBV7-2 with TRBJ2-1; the D is unclear. The CDR3 has 8 residues. V lost 6 bases to trimming and J lost 13 bases, with 4 bases between them. Per germline, CDR1 SGHTA and CDR2 FQGNSA.

The rearrangement joins TRBV4-1 to TRBJ1-1; possible D gene TRBD1, 5 bases. Germline V gene data show CDR1 as MGHRA and CDR2 as YSYEKL. CDR3 length: 15 amino acids. The V end was cut by 0 bases, the J end by 1 base, with 9 bases between. CDR3 residues: CASSQDSGQNTEAFF. Here the CDR3 DNA reads TGCGCCAGCAGCCAAGATTCTGGACAGAACACTGAAGCTTTCTTT.

The gene calls are TRBV2 and TRBJ2-7; no definite D call. CDR1 SNHLY and CDR2 FYNNEI come from the germline V gene. V dropped 2 bases and J dropped 2 bases, with 19 bases sitting between them. The CDR3 spans 17 residues. The chain's CDR3 is CASSEPDPRARAYEQYF. CDR3 in DNA: TGTGCCAGCAGTGAACCGGATCCTCGGGCCAGAGCCTACGAGCAGTACTTC.

The genes are TRBV10-3 and TRBJ1-1; D not resolved. The germline V gene encodes CDR1 ENHRY and CDR2 SYGVKD. The germline V and J ends were trimmed by 0 bases and 4 bases, with 6 bases remaining between them. CDR3 length equals 13 residues. The CDR3 nucleotides read TGTGCCATCAGTGAGTCTTCGGGCACTGAAGCTTTCTTT. It is translated as CAISESSGTEAFF.

The chain joins TRBV6-5 to TRBJ2-4; D gene unclear. Trimming shortened V by 4 bases and J by 1 base, and 11 bases separated the two germline ends. Germline loops: CDR1 MNHEY, CDR2 SVGAGI. The CDR3 loop spans 15 amino acids. The CDR3 loop is CASSFFSGAKNIQYF. In DNA, the CDR3 is TGTGCCAGCAGTTTCTTTAGTGGGGCCAAAAACATTCAGTACTTC.

The V and J genes are TRBV11-2 and TRBJ1-2; D possibly corresponds to TRBD1 (5 bases). The germline V gene encodes CDR1 SGHAT and CDR2 FQNNGV. Between the trimmed V and J ends, which lost 4 bases and 2 bases, there was a span of 11 bases. The CDR3 has 14 residues. This CDR3 reads CASSSTVPNYGYTF. CDR3 DNA sequence: TGTGCCAGCAGCTCGACAGTACCGAACTATGGCTACACCTTC. Together with reference TRBV11-2 and TRBJ1-2, the CDR3 gives the full variable domain: EAGVAQSPRYKIIEKRQSVAFWCNPISGHATLYWYQQILGQGPKLLIQFQNNGVVDDSQLPKDRFSAERLKGVDSTLKIQPAKLEDSAVYLCASSSTVPNYGYTFGSGTRLTVV.

This clonotype was detected only once. The chain has TRBV4-2 and TRBJ1-1; TRBD1 is a possible D gene (5 bases). Trimming removed 2 bases at V and 3 bases at J, with 19 bases between. Germline-derived CDR1 and CDR2 are LGHNA and YNFKEQ. The CDR3 is made up of 17 amino acids. In nucleotides, the CDR3 is TGTGCCAGCAGCCAACCACCAATGGGGGGGGATGACACTGAAGCTTTCTTT. As protein: CASSQPPMGGDDTEAFF.

This sequence joins TRBV27 and TRBJ2-7; D may correspond to TRBD1 or TRBD2 (7 bases each). Germline values: CDR1 MNHEY, CDR2 SMNVEV (reference sequence). The length of the CDR3 is 15 residues. With 3 bases removed from V and 4 bases from J, the gap between germline ends came to 16 bases. The DNA for the CDR3 is TGTGCCAGCAGTTTCGGGACAGTGGGACTATACGAGCAGTACTTC. It yields the protein CASSFGTVGLYEQYF.

This chain links TRBV6-5 with TRBJ2-2; TRBD1 agrees at 11 bases. CDR1 is MNHEY, CDR2 SVGAGI, per germline. V dropped 6 bases and J dropped 5; count of bases not matched to a gene: 2. This CDR3 is built from 14 residues. The CDR3 here is CASRGTGGTGELFF. Here the CDR3 DNA reads TGTGCCAGCAGGGGGACAGGGGGGACCGGGGAGCTGTTTTTT.

The chain joins TRBV5-4 to TRBJ1-1; possible D gene TRBD1, 5 bases. The germline CDR1 and CDR2 sequences are SGHNT and YYREEE (reference sequence). The CDR3 totals 14 residues. Between the trimmed V and J ends, which lost 1 base and 7 bases, there was a span of 14 bases. The CDR3 reads CASSLFGETDEAFF. The CDR3 DNA follows: TGTGCCAGCAGCTTGTTCGGTGAGACAGATGAAGCTTTCTTT. The variable domain in full, with the rest retrieved from reference TRBV5-4 and TRBJ1-1, is ETGVTQSPTHLIKTRGQQVTLRCSSQSGHNTVSWYQQALGQGPQFIFQYYREEENGRGNFPPRFSGLQFPNYSSELNVNALELDDSALYLCASSLFGETDEAFFGQGTRLTVV.

This rearrangement joins TRBV27 to TRBJ1-5; D is possibly TRBD1 (5 bases). The V gene's germline CDR1 is MNHEY and CDR2 SMNVEV (reference sequence). V lost 4 bases, J lost 3 bases, and 10 bases lay in between. The CDR3 is 14 amino acids. The CDR3 nucleotides read TGTGCCAGCAGTTGGGGGTACCCCAATCAGCCCCAGCATTTT. Protein sequence: CASSWGYPNQPQHF.

This chain links TRBV5-4 with TRBJ2-7, with D possibly matching TRBD2 (6 bases). Germline V gene lookup returns CDR1 SGHNT and CDR2 YYREEE (reference sequence). The length of the CDR3 is 14 residues. Trimming cost V 1 base and J 2 bases, with 10 bases left between them. This chain's CDR3 is CASSLRGEAYEQYF. In DNA, the CDR3 is TGTGCCAGCAGCTTGCGAGGGGAGGCCTACGAGCAGTACTTC.

This clonotype showed up just once. The rearrangement joins TRBV28 to TRBJ1-1, with D possibly being TRBD1 (5 bases). This CDR3 is built from 17 residues. The ends were cut back, 5 bases at V and 4 bases at J, with 23 bases in the middle. Germline CDR1 and CDR2: MDHEN and SYDVKM. This chain's CDR3 is CASSPLGGDPDGTEAFF. The DNA of the CDR3 is TGTGCCAGCAGTCCATTAGGTGGGGACCCCGATGGCACTGAAGCTTTCTTT.

The chain employs TRBV4-1 and TRBJ1-1; D is ambiguous. Between the trimmed V and J ends, which lost 0 bases and 9 bases, there was a span of 14 bases. There are 14 residues in the CDR3. Germline V gives CDR1 MGHRA, CDR2 YSYEKL. The CDR3 protein is CASSQDFSQPQAFF. The CDR3 DNA follows: TGCGCCAGCAGCCAAGATTTTTCGCAGCCGCAAGCTTTCTTT.

This sequence joins TRBV4-1 and TRBJ1-5; D is unresolved. Germline CDR1 and CDR2: MGHRA and YSYEKL. This CDR3 region has 14 residues. Trimming pared 5 bases from V and 6 bases from J, leaving 14 bases between. For the CDR3, the DNA is TGCGCCAGCAGCGGGTTCAACCAGGTTCAGCCCCAGCATTTT. Its translation: CASSGFNQVQPQHF.

CDR3 nucleotide sequence: TGTGCCAGCAGTTTAACGCCCCACCTTAACTATGGCTACACCTTC. Translation: CASSLTPHLNYGYTF. The rearrangement links TRBV12-3 or TRBV12-4 to TRBJ1-2; D remains ambiguous. This CDR3 spans 15 amino acids. V lost 2 bases to trimming and J lost 1 base, with 11 bases between them.

The J gene is TRBJ1-5, the V gene TRBV4-1, with 7 bases lining up with TRBD1. Germline CDR1 is MGHRA and CDR2 is YSYEKL. The CDR3 consists of 14 residues. The junction had 5 bases not matched to a gene; V was cut back by 4 bases and J by 5 bases. This CDR3 reads CASSLDQGDQPQHF. CDR3 sequence (DNA): TGCGCCAGCAGCCTAGACCAGGGGGATCAGCCCCAGCATTTT.

The count of this clonotype is one. The chain employs TRBV30 and TRBJ2-7; TRBD1 matches at 12 bases. Looked up from germline, CDR1 is GTSNPN and CDR2 is SVGIG (reference sequence). The CDR3 loop spans 16 amino acids. Trimming at V came to 3 bases and at J to 1 base, leaving 7 bases not matched to a gene. In nucleotides, the CDR3 is TGTGCCTGGAGGGGACAGGGGGCGGTCGGGTCCTACGAGCAGTACTTC. This gives the protein CAWRGQGAVGSYEQYF.

The chain's CDR3 is CASTTSPNSPLHF. DNA of the CDR3: TGCGCCAGCACGACGTCCCCCAATTCACCCCTCCACTTT. The J gene is TRBJ1-6, the V gene TRBV5-1, with D hard to call. The CDR3 extends over 13 amino acids. CDR1 is SGHRS and CDR2 is YFSETQ in the germline V gene. The V end was cut by 6 bases, the J end by 7 bases, with 11 bases between.

A few counts support this clonotype. CDR3 nucleotides: TGTGCCAGCAGTTTAAAGGAAGCGGGCAATCAGCCCCAGCATTTT. Amino acids: CASSLKEAGNQPQHF. The chain employs TRBV6-5 and TRBJ1-5; D is ambiguous. Trimming stripped 4 bases from V and 2 bases from J, with 12 bases between. The CDR3 runs to 15 residues. Germline lookup yields CDR1 MNHEY and CDR2 SVGAGI.

The chain links TRBV24-1 to TRBJ2-3, with a possible D match to TRBD1 (5 bases). The germline CDR1 and CDR2 sequences are KGHDR and SFDVKD. Trimming pared 1 base from V and 3 bases from J, leaving 7 bases between. The CDR3 consists of 14 residues. CDR3 DNA sequence: TGTGCCACCAGTGATTTTACAGGAACAGATACGCAGTATTTT. It specifies CATSDFTGTDTQYF.

The chain joins TRBV29-1 to TRBJ2-3, with unresolved D. The CDR3 totals 11 residues. CDR1 SQVTM and CDR2 ANQGSEA come from the germline V gene. CDR3: CGVLGADTQYF. CDR3 bases: TGCGGGGTTCTGGGCGCAGATACGCAGTATTTT.

J is TRBJ2-7 and V is TRBV28; 12 nucleotides agree with TRBD2. Germline CDR1 is MDHEN and CDR2 is SYDVKM. The J segment lost 0 bases and the V segment lost 6 bases, leaving 12 bases of the junction unmatched. The CDR3 totals 18 residues. The CDR3 loop is CASSNGLAGPRSSYEQYF. For the CDR3, the DNA is TGTGCCAGCAGCAACGGACTAGCGGGACCCAGGAGCTCCTACGAGCAGTACTTC.

The V gene is TRBV7-6, the J gene TRBJ2-7; TRBD2 matches 10 bases. This CDR3 contains 14 residues. The germline gives CDR1 SGHVS, CDR2 FNYEAQ. Trimming at V came to 5 bases and at J to 7 bases, leaving 8 bases not matched to a gene. The CDR3 sequence is CASSPQREGEEQYF. DNA for the CDR3: TGTGCCAGCAGCCCGCAGCGGGAGGGAGAAGAGCAGTACTTC.

V and J are TRBV7-8 and TRBJ1-2; D is ambiguous. Germline CDR1 and CDR2: SGHVS and FQNEAQ. Trimming cost V 0 bases and J 2 bases, with 10 bases left between them. This CDR3 has 15 residues. The CDR3 reads CASSLAPYSNYGYTF. DNA of the CDR3: TGTGCCAGCAGCTTAGCGCCCTATTCGAACTATGGCTACACCTTC.

The chain joins TRBV28 to TRBJ2-3; D is uncertain. Trimming removed 6 bases from V and 4 bases from J, with 17 bases in between. CDR1 and CDR2 (germline): MDHEN, SYDVKM. CDR3 length: 15 amino acids. The CDR3 is CASSRNSVGPDTQYF. CDR3 sequence (DNA): TGTGCCAGCAGCCGTAACTCGGTAGGGCCAGATACGCAGTATTTT. The whole variable domain, remainder taken from reference TRBV28 and TRBJ2-3, is DVKVTQSSRYLVKRTGEKVFLECVQDMDHENMFWYRQDPGLGLRLIYFSYDVKMKEKGDIPEGYSVSREKKERFSLILESASTNQTSMYLCASSRNSVGPDTQYFGPGTRLTVL.

The chain recombines TRBV6-5 with TRBJ1-6; 7 bases match TRBD1. J lost 0 bases, V lost 4 bases, and 15 bases had no gene match. The germline gives CDR1 MNHEY, CDR2 SVGAGI. The CDR3 has 20 amino acids. CDR3 amino acids: CASSSVLGQVTHSYNSPLHF. The CDR3 DNA reads TGTGCCAGCAGTTCCGTCTTAGGACAGGTGACCCACTCCTATAATTCACCCCTCCACTTT.

A single count supports this clonotype. This chain joins TRBV19 and TRBJ2-5; TRBD2 agrees at 8 bases. The ends lost 6 bases at V and 2 bases at J; junction bases unmatched: 5. CDR3 length: 14 residues. Germline V gene lookup returns CDR1 LNHDA and CDR2 SQIVND (reference sequence). The CDR3 here is CASRRTSGQETQYF. In DNA, the CDR3 is TGTGCCAGTAGACGAACTAGCGGACAAGAGACCCAGTACTTC. The variable domain in full, completed from reference TRBV19 and TRBJ2-5, reads DGGITQSPKYLFRKEGQNVTLSCEQNLNHDAMYWYRQDPGQGLRLIYYSQIVNDFQKGDIAEGYSVSREKKESFPLTVTSAQKNPTAFYLCASRRTSGQETQYFGPGTRLLVL.